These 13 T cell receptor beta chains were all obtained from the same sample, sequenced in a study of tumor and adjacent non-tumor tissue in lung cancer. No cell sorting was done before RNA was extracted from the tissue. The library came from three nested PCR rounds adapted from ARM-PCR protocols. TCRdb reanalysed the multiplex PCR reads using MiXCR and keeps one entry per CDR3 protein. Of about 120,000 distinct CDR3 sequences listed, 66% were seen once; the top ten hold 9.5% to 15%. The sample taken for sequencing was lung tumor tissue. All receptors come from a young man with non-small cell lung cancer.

In DNA form, the CDR3 reads TGTGCCAGCAGCTTGGTGCTGAGAACTGGAAACACCATATATTTT. The encoded protein is CASSLVLRTGNTIYF. V usage is TRBV5-8 and J usage is TRBJ1-3; D uncertain. Per germline, CDR1 SGHTS and CDR2 YDEGEE. This CDR3 contains 15 residues. Trimming removed 0 bases from V and 2 bases from J, with 9 bases in between.

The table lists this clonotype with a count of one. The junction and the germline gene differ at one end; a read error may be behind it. CDR3 bases: TGTGCCAGCAGTCAAGCGGGACAGTCTGGGGCCAATGTCCTGACTTTC. This codes for CASSQAGQSGANVLTF. The rearrangement joins TRBV6-6 to TRBJ2-6; the D call may be TRBD1 or TRBD2 (7 bases each). The CDR3 is made up of 16 amino acids. Germline loops: CDR1 MNHNY, CDR2 SVGAGI (reference sequence).

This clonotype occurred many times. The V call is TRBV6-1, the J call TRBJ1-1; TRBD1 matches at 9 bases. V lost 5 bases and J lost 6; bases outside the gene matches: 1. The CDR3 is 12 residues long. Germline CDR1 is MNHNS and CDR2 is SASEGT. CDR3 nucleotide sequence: TGTGCCAGCAGTCGACAGGGGGCTGAAGCTTTCTTT. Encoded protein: CASSRQGAEAFF.

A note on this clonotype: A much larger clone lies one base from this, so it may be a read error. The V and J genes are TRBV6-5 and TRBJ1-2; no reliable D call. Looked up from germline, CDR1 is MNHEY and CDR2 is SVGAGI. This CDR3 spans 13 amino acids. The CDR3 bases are TGTGCCAGCAGTTCGACGGGAGTCTATGGCTACGCCTTC. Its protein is CASSSTGVYGYAF.

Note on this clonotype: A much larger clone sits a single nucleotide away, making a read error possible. Written as DNA, the CDR3 is TGCAGCGTTGGAGCCGATAGCTACGAGCAGTACTTC. The encoded protein is CSVGADSYEQYF. The chain combines TRBV29-1 with TRBJ2-7; D not resolved. This CDR3 spans 12 amino acids. V was shortened by 4 bases and J by 3 bases, with 10 bases between the two germline ends. Germline V gene sequence: CDR1 SQVTM, CDR2 ANQGSEA.

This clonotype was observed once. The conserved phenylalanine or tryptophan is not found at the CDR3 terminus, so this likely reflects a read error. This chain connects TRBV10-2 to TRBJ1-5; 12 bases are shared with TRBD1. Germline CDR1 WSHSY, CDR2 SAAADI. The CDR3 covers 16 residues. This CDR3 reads CASSSGTGGGSQSQHY. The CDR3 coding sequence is TGCGCCAGCAGTTCAGGGACAGGGGGCGGAAGTCAGTCCCAGCATTAT.

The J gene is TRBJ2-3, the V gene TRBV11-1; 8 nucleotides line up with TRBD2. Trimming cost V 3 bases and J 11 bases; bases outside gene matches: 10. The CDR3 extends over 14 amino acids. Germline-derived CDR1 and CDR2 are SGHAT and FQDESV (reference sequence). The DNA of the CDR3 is TGTGCCAGCAGCTTTAGACTAGCGACAGATGTGCAGTATTTT. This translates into CASSFRLATDVQYF.

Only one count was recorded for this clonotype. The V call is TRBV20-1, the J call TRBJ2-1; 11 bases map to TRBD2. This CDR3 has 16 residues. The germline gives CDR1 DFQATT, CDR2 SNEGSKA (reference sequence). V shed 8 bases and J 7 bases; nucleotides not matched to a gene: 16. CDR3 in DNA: TGCAGTACCCAACCCTGGGGATTAGCGGGAGGGAATGAGCAGTTCTTC. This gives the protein CSTQPWGLAGGNEQFF.

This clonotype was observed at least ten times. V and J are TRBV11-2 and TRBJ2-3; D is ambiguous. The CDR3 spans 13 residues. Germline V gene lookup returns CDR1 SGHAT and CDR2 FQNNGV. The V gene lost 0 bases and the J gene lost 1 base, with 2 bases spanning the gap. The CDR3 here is CASSLDRTDTQYF. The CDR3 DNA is TGTGCCAGCAGCTTAGACCGCACAGATACGCAGTATTTT. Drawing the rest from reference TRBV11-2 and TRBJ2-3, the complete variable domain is EAGVAQSPRYKIIEKRQSVAFWCNPISGHATLYWYQQILGQGPKLLIQFQNNGVVDDSQLPKDRFSAERLKGVDSTLKIQPAKLEDSAVYLCASSLDRTDTQYFGPGTRLTVL.

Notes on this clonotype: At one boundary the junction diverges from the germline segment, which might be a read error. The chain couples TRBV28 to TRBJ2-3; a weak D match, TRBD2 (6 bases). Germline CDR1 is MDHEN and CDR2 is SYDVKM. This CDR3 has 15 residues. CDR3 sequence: CASSPGGPHTGTQYF. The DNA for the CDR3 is TGTGCCAGCAGCCCCGGGGGTCCACACACAGGTACGCAGTATTTT.

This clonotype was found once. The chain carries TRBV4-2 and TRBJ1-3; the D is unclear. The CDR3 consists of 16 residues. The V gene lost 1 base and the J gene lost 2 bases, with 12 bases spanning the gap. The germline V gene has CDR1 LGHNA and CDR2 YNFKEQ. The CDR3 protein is CASSQAQIGTGNTIYF. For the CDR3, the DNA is TGTGCCAGCAGCCAAGCTCAAATAGGCACTGGAAACACCATATATTTT.

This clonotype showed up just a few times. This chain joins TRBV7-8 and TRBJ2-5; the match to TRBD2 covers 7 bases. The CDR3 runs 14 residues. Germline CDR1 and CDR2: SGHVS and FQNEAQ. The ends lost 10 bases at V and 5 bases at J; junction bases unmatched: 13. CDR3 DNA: TGTGCCACCGTCCTAGGACTAGAGCTGGAGACCCAGTACTTC. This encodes CATVLGLELETQYF.

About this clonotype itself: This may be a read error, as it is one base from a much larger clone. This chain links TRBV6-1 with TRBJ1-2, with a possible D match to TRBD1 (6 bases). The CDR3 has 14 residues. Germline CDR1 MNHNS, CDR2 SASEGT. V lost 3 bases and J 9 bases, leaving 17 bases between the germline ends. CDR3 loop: CASSEIHGGLSYTF. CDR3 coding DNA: TGTGCCAGCAGTGAGATCCACGGGGGGCTGAGCTACACCTTC.